These T cell receptor beta chains were read from a single sample in a study of blood T cell repertoires in COVID-19. The repertoire was sequenced with immunoSEQ multiplex PCR; TCRdb's copy has only in-frame clones and lacks some. The sample yields about 58,000 clones, 80% to 90% seen once. Material for sequencing was peripheral blood. These receptors were collected from a man aged 60 to 69 with acute or convalescent COVID-19. Both conserved end residues are part of each CDR3. The order of the fields is J gene, V gene, D gene, clone size, CDR3 DNA, CDR3 protein. A D gene is named only where the DNA matches it firmly. Size is stated for part of the rows, as once, few or many counts, or as a class when the clone is expanded.

TRBJ2-7,TRBV5-1,.,.,TGCGCCAGCAACCCGGACAATCCGGCCTACGAGCAGTACTTC,CASNPDNPAYEQYF
TRBJ1-1,TRBV9,.,.,TGTGCCAGCAGCGTCGAAGACAGTTACACTGAAGCTTTCTTT,CASSVEDSYTEAFF
TRBJ2-3,TRBV4-2,TRBD2,once,TGTGCCAGCAGCCAAGAGGCGCTTCTAGCGGGAGGTTCCATGACGCAGTATTTT,CASSQEALLAGGSMTQYF
TRBJ1-5,TRBV6-2/TRBV6-3,.,.,TGTGCCAGCAGTTCTTCTATGGGGGGGTTGTGGAATCAGCCCCAGCATTTT,CASSSSMGGLWNQPQHF
TRBJ2-1,TRBV27,TRBD2,.,TGTGCCAGCAGTTTAGGGTGGGAGGCTAGCGGGAACCACAATGAGCAGTTCTTC,CASSLGWEASGNHNEQFF
TRBJ2-7,TRBV7-9,TRBD2,.,TGTGCCAGCAGCTTAATGACTAGCGGGAGTCCCTCCTACGAGCAGTACTTC,CASSLMTSGSPSYEQYF
TRBJ1-1,TRBV5-5,TRBD1,.,TGTGCCAGCAGCCCGGGACAGGGATGGACTGAAGCTTTCTTT,CASSPGQGWTEAFF
TRBJ1-2,TRBV7-2,TRBD1,.,TGTGCCAGCAGCTTCCAACAGGGGCTCGGAGGCTACACCTTC,CASSFQQGLGGYTF
TRBJ2-3,TRBV27,TRBD2,.,TGTGCCAGCAGTCCCCCCCCCGGACTAGCGTCGACAGATACGCAGTATTTT,CASSPPPGLASTDTQYF
TRBJ2-3,TRBV10-3,TRBD2,.,TGTGCCATCAGTAGCGGGGCTAGCACAGATACGCAGTATTTT,CAISSGASTDTQYF